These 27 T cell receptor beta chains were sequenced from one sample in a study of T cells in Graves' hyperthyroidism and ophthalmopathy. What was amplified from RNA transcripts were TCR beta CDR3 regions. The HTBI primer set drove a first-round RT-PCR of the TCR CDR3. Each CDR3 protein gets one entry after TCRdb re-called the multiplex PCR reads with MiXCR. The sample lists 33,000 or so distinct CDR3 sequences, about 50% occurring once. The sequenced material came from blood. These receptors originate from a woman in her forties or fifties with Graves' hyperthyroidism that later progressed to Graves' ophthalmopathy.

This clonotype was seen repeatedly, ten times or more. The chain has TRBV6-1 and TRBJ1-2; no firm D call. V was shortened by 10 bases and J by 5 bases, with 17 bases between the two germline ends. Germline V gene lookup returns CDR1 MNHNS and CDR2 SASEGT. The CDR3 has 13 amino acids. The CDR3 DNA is TGTGCCACCGAGGACGGCAGCCGGTATGGCTACACCTTC. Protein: CATEDGSRYGYTF.

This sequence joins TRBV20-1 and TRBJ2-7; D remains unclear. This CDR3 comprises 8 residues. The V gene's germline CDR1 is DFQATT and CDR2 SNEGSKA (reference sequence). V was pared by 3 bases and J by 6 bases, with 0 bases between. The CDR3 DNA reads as TGCAGTGCTAGCGAGCAGTACTTC. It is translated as CSASEQYF.

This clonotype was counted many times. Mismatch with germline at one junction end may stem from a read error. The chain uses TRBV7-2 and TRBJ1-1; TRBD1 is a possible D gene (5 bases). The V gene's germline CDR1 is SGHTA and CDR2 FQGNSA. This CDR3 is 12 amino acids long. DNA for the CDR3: TGTGCCAGCAGCTCAGGGACCAGGTGGGGAAACTTT. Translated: CASSSGTRWGNF.

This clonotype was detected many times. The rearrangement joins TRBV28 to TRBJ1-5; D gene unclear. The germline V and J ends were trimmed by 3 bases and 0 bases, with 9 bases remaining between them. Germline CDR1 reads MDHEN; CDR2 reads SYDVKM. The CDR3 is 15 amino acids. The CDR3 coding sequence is TGTGCCAGCAGTTTGGAGGGAAATAGCAATCAGCCCCAGCATTTT. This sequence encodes CASSLEGNSNQPQHF. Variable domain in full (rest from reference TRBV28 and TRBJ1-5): DVKVTQSSRYLVKRTGEKVFLECVQDMDHENMFWYRQDPGLGLRLIYFSYDVKMKEKGDIPEGYSVSREKKERFSLILESASTNQTSMYLCASSLEGNSNQPQHFGDGTRLSIL.

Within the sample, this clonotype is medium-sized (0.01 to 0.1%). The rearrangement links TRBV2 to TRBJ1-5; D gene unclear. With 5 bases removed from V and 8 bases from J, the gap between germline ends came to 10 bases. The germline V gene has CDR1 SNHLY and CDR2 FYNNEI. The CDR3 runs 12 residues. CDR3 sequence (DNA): TGTGCCAGCAGTAACAGTTGGGAGCCCCAGCATTTT. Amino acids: CASSNSWEPQHF.

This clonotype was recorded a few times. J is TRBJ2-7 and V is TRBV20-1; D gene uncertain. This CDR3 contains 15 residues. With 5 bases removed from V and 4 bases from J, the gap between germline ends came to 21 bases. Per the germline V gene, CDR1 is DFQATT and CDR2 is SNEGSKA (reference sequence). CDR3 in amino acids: CSAGTYSLSRYEQYF. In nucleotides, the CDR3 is TGCAGTGCTGGAACATACAGCCTAAGTCGGTACGAGCAGTACTTC.

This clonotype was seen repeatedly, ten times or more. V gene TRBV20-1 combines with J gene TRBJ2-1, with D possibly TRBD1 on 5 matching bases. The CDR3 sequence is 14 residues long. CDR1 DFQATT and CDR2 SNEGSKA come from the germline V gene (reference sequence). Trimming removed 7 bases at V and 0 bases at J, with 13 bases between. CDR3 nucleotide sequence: TGCAGTGTGTCAACAAGGGGCTCCTACAATGAGCAGTTCTTC. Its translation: CSVSTRGSYNEQFF.

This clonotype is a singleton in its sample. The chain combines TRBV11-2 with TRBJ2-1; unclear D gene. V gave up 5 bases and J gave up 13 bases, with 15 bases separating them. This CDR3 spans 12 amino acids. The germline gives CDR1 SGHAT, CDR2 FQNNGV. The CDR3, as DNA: TGTGCCAGCAGCCCGCGACCAGCTGAACAGTTCTTC. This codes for CASSPRPAEQFF.

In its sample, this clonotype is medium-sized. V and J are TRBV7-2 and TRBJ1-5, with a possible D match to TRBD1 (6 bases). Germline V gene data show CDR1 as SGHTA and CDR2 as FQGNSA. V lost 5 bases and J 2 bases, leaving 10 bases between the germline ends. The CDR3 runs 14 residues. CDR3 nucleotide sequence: TGTGCCAGCAGCCTACAGGGTGGCAATCAGCCCCAGCATTTT. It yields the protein CASSLQGGNQPQHF.

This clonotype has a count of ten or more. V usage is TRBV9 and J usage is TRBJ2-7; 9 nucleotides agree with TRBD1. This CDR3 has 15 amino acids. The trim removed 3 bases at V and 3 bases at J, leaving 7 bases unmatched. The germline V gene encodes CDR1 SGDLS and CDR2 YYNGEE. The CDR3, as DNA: TGTGCCAGCAGCGCCACGGGACAGGGCGGCTACGAGCAGTACTTC. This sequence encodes CASSATGQGGYEQYF. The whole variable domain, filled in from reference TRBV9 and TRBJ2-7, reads DSGVTQTPKHLITATGQRVTLRCSPRSGDLSVYWYQQSLDQGLQFLIQYYNGEERAKGNILERFSAQQFPDLHSELNLSSLELGDSALYFCASSATGQGGYEQYFGPGTRLTVT.

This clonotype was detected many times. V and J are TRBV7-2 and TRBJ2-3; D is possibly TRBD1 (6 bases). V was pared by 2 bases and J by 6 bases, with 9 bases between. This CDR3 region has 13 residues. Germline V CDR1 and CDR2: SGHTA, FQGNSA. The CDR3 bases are TGTGCCAGCAGCTTACTTAGGGGGGATACGCAGTATTTT. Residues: CASSLLRGDTQYF.

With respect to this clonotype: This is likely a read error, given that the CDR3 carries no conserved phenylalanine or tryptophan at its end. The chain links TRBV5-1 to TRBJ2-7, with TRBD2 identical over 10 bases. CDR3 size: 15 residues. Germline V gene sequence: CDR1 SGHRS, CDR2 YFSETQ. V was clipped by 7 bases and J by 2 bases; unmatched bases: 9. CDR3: CASGITSGATYEQYS. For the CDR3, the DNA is TGCGCCAGCGGGATCACTAGCGGGGCGACCTACGAGCAGTACTCC.

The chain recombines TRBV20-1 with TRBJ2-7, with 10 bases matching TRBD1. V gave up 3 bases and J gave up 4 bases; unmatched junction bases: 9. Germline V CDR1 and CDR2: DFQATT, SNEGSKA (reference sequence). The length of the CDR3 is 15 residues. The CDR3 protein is CSASLSGTGVYEQYF. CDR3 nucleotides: TGCAGTGCTAGCCTCAGCGGGACAGGGGTTTACGAGCAGTACTTC.

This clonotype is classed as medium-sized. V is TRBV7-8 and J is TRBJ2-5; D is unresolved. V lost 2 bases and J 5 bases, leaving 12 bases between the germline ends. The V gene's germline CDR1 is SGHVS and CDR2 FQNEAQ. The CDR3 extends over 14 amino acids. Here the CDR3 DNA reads TGTGCCAGCAGCTTACCCCTAGTGTCTGAGACCCAGTACTTC. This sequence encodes CASSLPLVSETQYF.

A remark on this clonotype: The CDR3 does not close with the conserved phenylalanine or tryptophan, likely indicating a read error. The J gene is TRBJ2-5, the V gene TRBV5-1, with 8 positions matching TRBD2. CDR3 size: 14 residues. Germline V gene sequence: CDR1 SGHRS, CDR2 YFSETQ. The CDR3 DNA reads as TGCGCCAGCAGCCCCGGGACTAGTGGAGAGGCCCAGTACGTC. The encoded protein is CASSPGTSGEAQYV.

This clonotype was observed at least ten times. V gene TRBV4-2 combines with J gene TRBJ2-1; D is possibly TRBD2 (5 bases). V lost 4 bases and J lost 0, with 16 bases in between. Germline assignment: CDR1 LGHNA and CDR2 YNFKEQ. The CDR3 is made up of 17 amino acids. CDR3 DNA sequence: TGTGCCAGCAGCCCGGGGAGTGCCTGGGTCTCCTACAATGAGCAGTTCTTC. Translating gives CASSPGSAWVSYNEQFF.

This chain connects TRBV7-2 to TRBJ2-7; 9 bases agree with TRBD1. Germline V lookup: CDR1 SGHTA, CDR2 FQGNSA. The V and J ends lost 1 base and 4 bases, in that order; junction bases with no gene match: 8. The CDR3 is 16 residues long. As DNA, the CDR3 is TGTGCCAGCAGCTTAGGCCGGGACAGGGAGGCGTACGAGCAGTACTTC. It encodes CASSLGRDREAYEQYF.

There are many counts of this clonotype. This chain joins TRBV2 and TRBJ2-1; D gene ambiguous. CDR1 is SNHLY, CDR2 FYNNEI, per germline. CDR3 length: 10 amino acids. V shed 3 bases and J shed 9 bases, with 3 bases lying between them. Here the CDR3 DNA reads TGTGCCAGCAGTGAGGGTGAGCAGTTCTTC. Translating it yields CASSEGEQFF.

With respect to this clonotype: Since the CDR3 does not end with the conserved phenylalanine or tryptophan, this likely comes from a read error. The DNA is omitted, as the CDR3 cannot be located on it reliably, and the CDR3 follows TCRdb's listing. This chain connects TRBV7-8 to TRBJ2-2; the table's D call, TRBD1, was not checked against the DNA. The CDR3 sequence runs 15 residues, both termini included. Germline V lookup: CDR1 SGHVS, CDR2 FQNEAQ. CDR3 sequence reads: CASSLGGGGTGELFL.

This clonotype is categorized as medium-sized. The CDR3 nucleotides are TGTGCCACCAGTGATTACCCCGTCTCCTACAATGAGCAGTTCTTC. Amino acid sequence: CATSDYPVSYNEQFF. The V and J genes are TRBV24-1 and TRBJ2-1, with D unresolved. Germline lookup yields CDR1 KGHDR and CDR2 SFDVKD. V lost 2 bases and J 0 bases, leaving 7 bases between the germline ends. This CDR3 has 15 amino acids.

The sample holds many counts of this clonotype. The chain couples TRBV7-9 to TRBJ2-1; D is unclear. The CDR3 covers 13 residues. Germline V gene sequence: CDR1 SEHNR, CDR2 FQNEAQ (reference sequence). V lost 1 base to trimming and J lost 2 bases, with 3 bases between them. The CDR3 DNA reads TGTGCCAGCAGCTTAGTTCCCTACAATGAGCAGTTCTTC. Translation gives CASSLVPYNEQFF.

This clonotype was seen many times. The chain's CDR3 is CASSAPGNTIYF. CDR3 nucleotide sequence: TGTGCCAGCAGTGCCCCTGGAAACACCATATATTTT. V and J are TRBV6-5 and TRBJ1-3; D unresolved. The CDR3 is 12 amino acids. CDR1 is MNHEY and CDR2 is SVGAGI in the germline V gene. V shed 5 bases and J shed 2 bases, with 4 bases lying between them.

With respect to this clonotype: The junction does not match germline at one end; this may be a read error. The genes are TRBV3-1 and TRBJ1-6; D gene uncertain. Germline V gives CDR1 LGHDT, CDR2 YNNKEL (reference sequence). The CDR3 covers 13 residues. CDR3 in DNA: TGTGCCAGCGGGAGGATGAGTAATGCACCCCTCCACTTT. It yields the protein CASGRMSNAPLHF.

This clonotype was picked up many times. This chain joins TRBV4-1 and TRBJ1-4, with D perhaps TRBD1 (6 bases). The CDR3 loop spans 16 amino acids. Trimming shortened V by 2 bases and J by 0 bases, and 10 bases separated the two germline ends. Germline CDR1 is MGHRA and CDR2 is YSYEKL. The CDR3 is CASSQSGTTTNEKLFF. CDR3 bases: TGCGCCAGCAGCCAATCCGGGACAACAACTAATGAAAAACTGTTTTTT.

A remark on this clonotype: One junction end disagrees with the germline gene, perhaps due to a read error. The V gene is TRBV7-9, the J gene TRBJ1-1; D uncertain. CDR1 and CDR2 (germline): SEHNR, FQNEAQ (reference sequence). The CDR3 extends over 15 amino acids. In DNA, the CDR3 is TGTGCCAGCACCACTTGGGAGGAGGAGAACACTGAAGCTTGCTTT. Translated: CASTTWEEENTEACF.

CDR3 region: CASGSGFHGYTF. The CDR3 DNA is TGTGCTAGTGGTTCAGGCTTCCATGGCTACACCTTC. The gene calls are TRBV12-5 and TRBJ1-2; unclear D gene. There are 12 residues in the CDR3. Trimming cost V 4 bases and J 6 bases, with 9 bases left between them. Germline V CDR1 and CDR2: LGHNT, FRNRAP.

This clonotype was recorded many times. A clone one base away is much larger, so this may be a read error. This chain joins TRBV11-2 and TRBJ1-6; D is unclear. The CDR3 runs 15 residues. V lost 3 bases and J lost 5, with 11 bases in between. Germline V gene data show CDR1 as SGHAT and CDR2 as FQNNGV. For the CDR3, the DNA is TGTGCCAGCAGCTTCGCGGAGGCTCATAATTCACCCCTCCACTTT. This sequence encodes CASSFAEAHNSPLHF.